This T cell receptor beta chain originates from a study of T cell clonotyping in hematopoietic cell transplantation. The germline V and J ends were trimmed by 0 bases and 1 base, with 4 bases remaining between them. Germline loops: CDR1 SGDLS, CDR2 YYNGEE. The CDR3 is 13 amino acids. As concerns this clone: Other DNA sequences in this sample translate to the same CDR3.

TCRdb's table, derived via immunoSEQ multiplex PCR, lists solely in-frame clones and lacks some. There are about 29,000 clones in the sample; roughly 92% occur only once, and around 10% lies in the top ten. The chain couples TRBV9 to TRBJ1-1; unclear D gene. The sequence came from a female patient aged 50-60 years who had an allogeneic stem cell transplant from a related donor, so the T cells may come from the graft donor. Some clones in this sample may be carry-over from other donors' samples. Material: PBMCs, obtained 100 days after allogeneic stem cell transplant. CDR3 sequence reads: CASSVGRNTEAFF. In DNA form, the CDR3 reads TGTGCCAGCAGCGTAGGCCGGAACACTGAAGCTTTCTTT.